This T cell receptor (beta chain) is from a study of T cell changes during pregnancy in multiple sclerosis. The CDR3 covers 16 residues. Germline CDR1 and CDR2: ENHRY and SYGVKD. The trim removed 1 base at V and 6 bases at J, leaving 11 bases unmatched. Clones were sequenced by immunoSEQ multiplex PCR, and TCRdb holds only the in-frame ones, with some missing. Of some 130,000 clones listed, roughly 95% were seen once; the top ten hold around 0.46%. This chain connects TRBV10-3 to TRBJ2-5; 7 nucleotides line up with TRBD1. The specimen was peripheral blood, collected after pregnancy. This sequence was found in a female donor with multiple sclerosis, enrolled in a pregnancy study. Written as DNA, the CDR3 is TGTGCCATCAGTGAGTATAGAGACAGGGCGTCGAAGACCCAGTACTTC. This codes for CAISEYRDRASKTQYF.